The rows below give T cell receptor beta chains drawn from one sample of a study of T cells after yellow fever vaccination. TCRdb re-called the 5' RACE reads through MiXCR, storing one row per CDR3 protein. The table records under 200,000 distinct CDR3 sequences, approximately 10% of them present only once. The starting material was CD8+ T cells sorted from PBMCs, obtained 15 days after the yellow fever booster vaccination. The source is a man between 18 and 35 years old who received the YFV17D yellow fever vaccine. The CDR3 runs from the conserved cysteine through the conserved F or W. D genes are given only for firm matches. Expanded clones are given a class, and other clones once, few, many or no size at all.

j_gene	abundance	d_gene	v_gene	CDR3nt	CDR3aa
TRBJ2-5	-	TRBD2	TRBV5-1	TGCGCCAGCAGCCCGGGACTGGCGGGGGGGTCGGCAGGAGAGACCCAGTACTTC	CASSPGLAGGSAGETQYF
TRBJ1-2	few	-	TRBV5-1	TGCGCCAGCAGCTTGGAGGTCAAAGGAGGCTACACCTTC	CASSLEVKGGYTF
TRBJ1-5	-	TRBD1	TRBV6-2/TRBV6-3	TGTGCCAGCAGCGCACCCCGGGGACAGCTTAGCAATCAGCCCCAGCATTTT	CASSAPRGQLSNQPQHF
TRBJ1-1	few	-	TRBV28	TGTGCCAGCAGTTTTAGTCGCAGCACTGAAGCTTTCTTT	CASSFSRSTEAFF
TRBJ2-2	-	-	TRBV5-5	TGTGCCAGCAGCATAGGACCGGACAGAGTAAACACCGGGGAGCTGTTTTTT	CASSIGPDRVNTGELFF
TRBJ2-1	many	TRBD2	TRBV20-1	TGCAGTGCTAGACCGGCTAGCGGATATGAGCAGTTCTTC	CSARPASGYEQFF
TRBJ1-2	-	-	TRBV7-9	TGTGCCAGCAGCCCCCAAGGACCGTCTCGGAACTATGGCTACACCTTC	CASSPQGPSRNYGYTF
TRBJ2-2	few	-	TRBV10-3	TGTGCCATCTCCGACAGCGGCGGGGAGCTGTTTTTT	CAISDSGGELFF
TRBJ1-1	-	-	TRBV4-1	TGCGCCAGCAGCCAAGTTCGACGAACGACTGAAGCTTTCTTT	CASSQVRRTTEAFF
TRBJ1-1	once	TRBD1	TRBV7-9	TGTGCCAGCAACCAACTGGACAGGAGGGCGGACGCTGAAGCTTTCTTT	CASNQLDRRADAEAFF
TRBJ2-1	many	-	TRBV7-8	TGTGCCAGCAGCTTAGACGGCGGACTGGGGGGCAATGAGCAGTTCTTC	CASSLDGGLGGNEQFF
TRBJ1-1	few	-	TRBV5-1	TGCGCCAGCAGCAAGAGGATGAACACTGAAGCTTTCTTT	CASSKRMNTEAFF
TRBJ2-1	-	-	TRBV6-2/TRBV6-3	TGTGCCAGCAGTTACTCGTTTCGGGGGTTGCTCTTC	CASSYSFRGLLF
TRBJ2-5	few	-	TRBV7-9	TGTGCCAGCGCTGGGGGGCTTGGGACCCAGTACTTC	CASAGGLGTQYF
TRBJ1-2	few	-	TRBV5-4	TGTGCCAGCAGCTTCTGGGGAGTTACTTATGGCTACACCTTC	CASSFWGVTYGYTF
TRBJ2-3	-	-	TRBV4-3	TGCGCCAGCAGCCAAGAAATTAGGCCCGATACGCAGTATTTT	CASSQEIRPDTQYF
TRBJ1-1	-	-	TRBV27	TGTGCCAGCAGTTTAATAGGGGGCACTGAAGCTTTCTTT	CASSLIGGTEAFF
TRBJ1-2	-	TRBD1	TRBV4-3	TGCGCCAGCAGCCAAGAAGGAGCAGGGGGCTATGGCTACACCTTC	CASSQEGAGGYGYTF
TRBJ2-1	few	-	TRBV9	TGTGCCAGCAGCGTAGGATGGGCGGGCGAGCAGTTCTTC	CASSVGWAGEQFF
TRBJ2-5	few	-	TRBV29-1	TGCAGCGTTGAACCGACAGATCAAGAGACCCAGTACTTC	CSVEPTDQETQYF
TRBJ1-1	few	-	TRBV7-2	TGTGCCAGCAGCTTTCGGCAGGGTAAACCTATGAACACTGAAGCTTTCTTT	CASSFRQGKPMNTEAFF